The 3 T cell receptor beta chains reported below all come from one sample, sequenced in a study of OX40 agonist ivuxolimab in advanced cancers. Only in-frame clones appear in the TCRdb table, and some are missing; sequencing was by immunoSEQ multiplex PCR. The table has 52,000 or so clones, over 75% seen once. The source material was CD4+ or CD8+ T cells sorted from blood, sampled in a trial of the OX40 agonist ivuxolimab. Receptor source: an adult with an advanced solid tumor such as melanoma, head and neck, liver or kidney cancer.

The rearrangement links TRBV27 to TRBJ1-1; possibly TRBD1 for D (5 bases). CDR1 MNHEY and CDR2 SMNVEV come from the germline V gene (reference sequence). This CDR3 has 13 amino acids. Trimming pared 5 bases from V and 2 bases from J, leaving 9 bases between. The CDR3 nucleotides read TGTGCCAGCAGTCGACAGAGAAACACTGAAGCTTTCTTT. This codes for CASSRQRNTEAFF.

This clone has just one count. V is TRBV19 and J is TRBJ1-3; D might be TRBD1 (5 bases). The CDR3 loop spans 15 amino acids. The germline V and J ends were trimmed by 4 bases and 2 bases, with 12 bases remaining between them. CDR1 and CDR2 (germline): LNHDA, SQIVND (reference sequence). CDR3 sequence: CASSTQRGPGNTIYF. CDR3 in DNA: TGTGCCAGTAGTACCCAAAGGGGTCCTGGAAACACCATATATTTT.

The chain carries TRBV11-3 and TRBJ2-3; D perhaps matches TRBD2 (5 bases). The CDR3 runs 14 residues. V was clipped by 5 bases and J by 2 bases, with 11 bases between them. Looked up from germline, CDR1 is SGHNT and CDR2 is YENEEA. DNA of the CDR3: TGTGCCAGCAGCCCGGACTGGTCCACAGATACGCAGTATTTT. This encodes CASSPDWSTDTQYF.